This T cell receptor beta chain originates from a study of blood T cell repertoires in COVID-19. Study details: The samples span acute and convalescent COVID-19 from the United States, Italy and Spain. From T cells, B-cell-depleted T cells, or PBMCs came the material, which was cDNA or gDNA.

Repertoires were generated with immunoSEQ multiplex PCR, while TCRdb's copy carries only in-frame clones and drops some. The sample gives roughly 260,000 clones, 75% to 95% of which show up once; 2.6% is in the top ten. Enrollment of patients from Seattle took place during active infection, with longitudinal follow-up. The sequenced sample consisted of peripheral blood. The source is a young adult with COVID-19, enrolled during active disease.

CDR3 sequence: CASSDRGLAANTGELFF. In DNA, the CDR3 is TGTGCCAGCAGCGACCGGGGACTAGCGGCGAACACCGGGGAGCTGTTTTTT. The V and J genes are TRBV11-2 and TRBJ2-2, with 11 bases fitting TRBD2. The V and J ends lost 5 bases and 0 bases, in that order; junction bases with no gene match: 5. There are 17 residues in the CDR3. Germline V gives CDR1 SGHAT, CDR2 FQNNGV.